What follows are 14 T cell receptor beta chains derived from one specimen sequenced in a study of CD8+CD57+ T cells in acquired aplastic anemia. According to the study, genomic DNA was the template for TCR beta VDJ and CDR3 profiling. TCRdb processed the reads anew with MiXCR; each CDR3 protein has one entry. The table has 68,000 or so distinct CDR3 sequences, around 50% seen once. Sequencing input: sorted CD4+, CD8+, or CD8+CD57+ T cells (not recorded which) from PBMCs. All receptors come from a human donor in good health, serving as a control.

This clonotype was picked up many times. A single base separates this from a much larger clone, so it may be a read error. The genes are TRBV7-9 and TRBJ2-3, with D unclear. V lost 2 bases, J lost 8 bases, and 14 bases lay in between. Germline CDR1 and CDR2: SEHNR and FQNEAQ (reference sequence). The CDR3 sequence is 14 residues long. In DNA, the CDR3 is TGTGCCAGCAGCTTAACGATGGTGCCAGGTACGCAGTATTTT. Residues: CASSLTMVPGTQYF.

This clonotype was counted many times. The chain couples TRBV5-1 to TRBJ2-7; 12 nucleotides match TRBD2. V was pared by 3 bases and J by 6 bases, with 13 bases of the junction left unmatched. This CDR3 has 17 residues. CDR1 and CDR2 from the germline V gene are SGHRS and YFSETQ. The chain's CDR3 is CASSSGLTPGLAGEQYF. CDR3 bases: TGCGCCAGCAGCTCCGGACTTACTCCGGGACTAGCGGGCGAGCAGTACTTC.

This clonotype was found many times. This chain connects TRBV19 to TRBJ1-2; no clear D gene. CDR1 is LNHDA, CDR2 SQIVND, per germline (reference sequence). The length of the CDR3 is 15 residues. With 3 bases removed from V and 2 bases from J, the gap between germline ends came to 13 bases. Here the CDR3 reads CASSIASGGNYGYTF. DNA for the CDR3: TGTGCCAGTAGTATTGCGAGCGGCGGGAACTATGGCTACACCTTC.

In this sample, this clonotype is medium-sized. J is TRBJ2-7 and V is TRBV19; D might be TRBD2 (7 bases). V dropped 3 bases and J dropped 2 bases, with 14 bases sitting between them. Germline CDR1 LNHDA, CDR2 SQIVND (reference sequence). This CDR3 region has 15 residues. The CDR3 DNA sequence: TGTGCCAGTAGTATTTACGGGGGGACAACCTACGAGCAGTACTTC. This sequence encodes CASSIYGGTTYEQYF.

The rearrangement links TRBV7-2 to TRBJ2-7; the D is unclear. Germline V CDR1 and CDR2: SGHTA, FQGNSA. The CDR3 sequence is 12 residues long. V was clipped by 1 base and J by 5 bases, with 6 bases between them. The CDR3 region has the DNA TGTGCCAGCAGCTTAGTCCCCCACGAGCAGTACTTC. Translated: CASSLVPHEQYF.

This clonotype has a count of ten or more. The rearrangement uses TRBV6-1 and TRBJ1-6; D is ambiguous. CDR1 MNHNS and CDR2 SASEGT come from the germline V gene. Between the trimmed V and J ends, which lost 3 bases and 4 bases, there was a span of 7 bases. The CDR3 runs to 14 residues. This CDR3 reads CASSDQWYNSPLHF. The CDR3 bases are TGTGCCAGCAGTGACCAGTGGTATAATTCACCCCTCCACTTT.

CDR3 loop: CASSETGGGATDTQYF. DNA for the CDR3: TGTGCCAGCAGTGAAACTGGCGGGGGGGCGACAGATACGCAGTATTTT. The J gene is TRBJ2-3, the V gene TRBV6-1, with 9 bases lining up with TRBD2. The V segment lost 2 bases and the J segment 3 bases; nucleotides outside the gene matches: 6. Germline assignment: CDR1 MNHNS and CDR2 SASEGT. The CDR3 length is 16 residues.

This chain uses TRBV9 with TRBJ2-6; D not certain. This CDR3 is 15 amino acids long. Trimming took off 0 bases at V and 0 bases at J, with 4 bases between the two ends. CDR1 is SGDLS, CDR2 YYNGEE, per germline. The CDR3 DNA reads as TGTGCCAGCAGCGTAGCTGGCTCTGGGGCCAACGTCCTGACTTTC. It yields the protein CASSVAGSGANVLTF.

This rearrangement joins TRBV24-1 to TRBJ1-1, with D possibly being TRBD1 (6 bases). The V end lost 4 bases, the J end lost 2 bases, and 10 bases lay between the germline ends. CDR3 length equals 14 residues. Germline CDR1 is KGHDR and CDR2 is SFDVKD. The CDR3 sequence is CATSENRDNTEAFF. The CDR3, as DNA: TGTGCCACCAGTGAGAACAGGGATAACACTGAAGCTTTCTTT.

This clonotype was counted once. DNA of the CDR3: TGTGCCAGCAGCTCTTACGGGGGTCAAGAGACCCAGTACTTC. Protein product: CASSSYGGQETQYF. The chain employs TRBV7-3 and TRBJ2-5, with D maybe TRBD2 (6 bases). The CDR3 sequence is 14 residues long. The V end was cut by 4 bases, the J end by 2 bases, with 11 bases between. Germline V lookup: CDR1 SGHTA, CDR2 FQGTGA.

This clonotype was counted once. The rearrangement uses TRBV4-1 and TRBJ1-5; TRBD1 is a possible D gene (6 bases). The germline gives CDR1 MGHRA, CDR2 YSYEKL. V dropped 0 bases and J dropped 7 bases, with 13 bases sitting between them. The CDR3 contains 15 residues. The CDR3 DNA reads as TGCGCCAGCAGCCAAGACACAGGGAGGGAGCAGCCCCAGCATTTT. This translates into CASSQDTGREQPQHF.

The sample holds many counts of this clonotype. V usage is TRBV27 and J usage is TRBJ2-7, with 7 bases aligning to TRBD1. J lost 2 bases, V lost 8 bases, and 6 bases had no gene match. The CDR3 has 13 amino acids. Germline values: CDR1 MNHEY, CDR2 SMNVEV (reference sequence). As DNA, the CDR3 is TGTGCCAGCGGCCTGGGGACAGCCTACGAGCAGTACTTC. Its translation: CASGLGTAYEQYF.

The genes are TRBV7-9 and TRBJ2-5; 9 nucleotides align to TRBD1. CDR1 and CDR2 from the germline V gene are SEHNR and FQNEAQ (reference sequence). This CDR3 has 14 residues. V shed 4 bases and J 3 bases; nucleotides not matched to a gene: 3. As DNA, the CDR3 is TGTGCCAGCAGCTCGTGGACAGGGGAAGAGACCCAGTACTTC. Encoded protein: CASSSWTGEETQYF. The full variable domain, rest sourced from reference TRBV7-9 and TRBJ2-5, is DTGVSQNPRHKITKRGQNVTFRCDPISEHNRLYWYRQTLGQGPEFLTYFQNEAQLEKSRLLSDRFSAERPKGSFSTLEIQRTEQGDSAMYLCASSSWTGEETQYFGPGTRLLVL.

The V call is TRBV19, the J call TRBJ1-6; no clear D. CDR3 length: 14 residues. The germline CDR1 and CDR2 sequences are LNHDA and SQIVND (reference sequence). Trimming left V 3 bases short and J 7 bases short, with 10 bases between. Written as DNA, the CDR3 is TGTGCCAGTAGTATCCCGGAAACCAATTCACCCCTCCACTTT. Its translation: CASSIPETNSPLHF. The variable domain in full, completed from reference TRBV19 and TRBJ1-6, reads DGGITQSPKYLFRKEGQNVTLSCEQNLNHDAMYWYRQDPGQGLRLIYYSQIVNDFQKGDIAEGYSVSREKKESFPLTVTSAQKNPTAFYLCASSIPETNSPLHFGNGTRLTVT.